The T cell receptor beta chain under discussion was sequenced for a study of cytomegalovirus exposure and HLA in healthy donors. The wider study: Of over 300 genotyped donors, around 84% clustered with self-reported Caucasian donors.

Concerning this clone: Its antigen is currently unknown.

The PCR employed 60 Vbeta primers together with 13 Jbeta primers. Data came from immunoSEQ multiplex PCR; TCRdb stores just in-frame clones and leaves some out. In the table there are 150,000 to 170,000 clones, about 76% of which are singletons. The V end was cut by 9 bases, the J end by 9 bases, with 17 bases between. The CDR3 runs 12 residues. Study outcomes and limitations: Accurate predictions that matched the HLA-A and HLA-B alleles of most subjects were reportedly made from TCR beta sequences. The classifier, whose performance was assessed in both the original and validation cohorts, reportedly diagnosed cytomegalovirus status with high specificity and sensitivity.

This sequence originates from a man between 25 and 39 years old in good health and CMV-seropositive. Sequences were obtained from PBMCs. The chain has TRBV23-1 and TRBJ2-5; D possibly corresponds to TRBD2 (5 bases). TRBV23-1 has ORF status, its function being uncertain. DNA of the CDR3: TGCGCCAGGAGTACAGACCCCGGGGCCCAGTACTTC. Translation gives CARSTDPGAQYF.